These 30 T cell receptor beta chains came from one sample sequenced in a study of patients and donors after allogeneic stem cell transplantation. TCRdb ran MiXCR on the RT-PCR reads and lists one entry per CDR3 protein. The sample carries a few hundred thousand distinct CDR3 sequences, 12% to 15% recorded once. Specimen: blood, either unsorted or a sorted T cell fraction (not recorded which). These receptors were collected from a human donor who was either an allogeneic HSCT recipient or a stem cell or donor lymphocyte infusion donor (not recorded which). It is not recorded whose cells these are; they may come from a transplant donor.

The chain uses TRBV20-1 and TRBJ1-5; no firm D call. The CDR3 is 14 residues long. The V end was cut by 3 bases, the J end by 0 bases, with 9 bases between. Germline V gene data show CDR1 as DFQATT and CDR2 as SNEGSKA (reference sequence). CDR3 sequence reads: CSARGLNSNQPQHF. The CDR3 DNA reads as TGCAGTGCTAGGGGCCTCAATAGCAATCAGCCCCAGCATTTT.

This clonotype was detected ten times or more. This rearrangement joins TRBV5-1 to TRBJ1-6; TRBD1 is a possible D gene (6 bases). This CDR3 is 16 amino acids long. Germline CDR1 is SGHRS and CDR2 is YFSETQ. With 1 base removed from V and 9 bases from J, the gap between germline ends came to 17 bases. CDR3 DNA sequence: TGCGCCAGCAGCTTGCTCAGGGGTGAGGATGGTTCACCCCTCCACTTT. It codes for CASSLLRGEDGSPLHF.

This clonotype was found a few times. V and J are TRBV6-1 and TRBJ2-7, with D perhaps assigned TRBD1 or TRBD2 (5 bases each). Per germline, CDR1 MNHNS and CDR2 SASEGT. Trimming cost V 6 bases and J 7 bases, with 22 bases left between them. The CDR3 runs to 15 residues. This CDR3 reads CASRYGDGPGGEQYF. The CDR3 bases are TGTGCCAGCAGATATGGGGACGGACCCGGTGGGGAGCAGTACTTC.

This clonotype has more than one count but fewer than ten. The chain employs TRBV14 and TRBJ2-1; D is possibly TRBD2 (6 bases). Germline V gives CDR1 SGHDN, CDR2 FVKESK. Trimming removed 1 base at V and 5 bases at J, with 12 bases between. This CDR3 is built from 15 residues. CDR3 region: CASSQVRGPNNEQFF. The CDR3 region has the DNA TGTGCCAGCAGCCAAGTGCGGGGCCCTAACAATGAGCAGTTCTTC.

The chain joins TRBV5-1 to TRBJ2-7; D gene unclear. The CDR3 is made up of 14 amino acids. Trimming pared 4 bases from V and 1 base from J, leaving 12 bases between. Germline V CDR1 and CDR2: SGHRS, YFSETQ. The chain's CDR3 is CASSKRTGSYEQYF. In nucleotides, the CDR3 is TGCGCCAGCAGCAAAAGGACGGGTTCCTACGAGCAGTACTTC. Full variable domain (rest looked up from reference TRBV5-1 and TRBJ2-7): KAGVTQTPRYLIKTRGQQVTLSCSPISGHRSVSWYQQTPGQGLQFLFEYFSETQRNKGNFPGRFSGRQFSNSRSEMNVSTLELGDSALYLCASSKRTGSYEQYFGPGTRLTVT.

This clonotype was observed a single time. The V and J genes are TRBV7-2 and TRBJ1-2; D is ambiguous. Germline CDR1 SGHTA, CDR2 FQGNSA. The CDR3 spans 15 residues. Deletions cut 3 bases from V and 0 bases from J, with 11 bases between. The CDR3 nucleotides are TGTGCCAGCAGCTTTGACGGAACGGCTAACTATGGCTACACCTTC. Its translation: CASSFDGTANYGYTF. Looking up the rest from reference TRBV7-2 and TRBJ1-2 gives the full variable domain: GAGVSQSPSNKVTEKGKDVELRCDPISGHTALYWYRQSLGQGLEFLIYFQGNSAPDKSGLPSDRFSAERTGGSVSTLTIQRTQQEDSAVYLCASSFDGTANYGYTFGSGTRLTVV.

This chain uses TRBV19 with TRBJ2-7; 7 bases align to TRBD1. CDR3 size: 14 residues. Trimming removed 3 bases from V and 2 bases from J; junction bases left unmatched: 4. Germline V lookup: CDR1 LNHDA, CDR2 SQIVND (reference sequence). The CDR3 DNA reads as TGTGCCAGTAGTATTCAGACAGGGCCCTACGAGCAGTACTTC. Translated: CASSIQTGPYEQYF.

This clonotype appeared many times. This chain connects TRBV20-1 to TRBJ2-1; 10 bases match TRBD2. This CDR3 region has 18 residues. The V gene end was trimmed by 0 bases and the J gene end by 1 base; junction bases not matched to a gene: 9. CDR1 is DFQATT and CDR2 is SNEGSKA in the germline V gene (reference sequence). CDR3 loop: CSARETAFSGGSYNEQFF. The CDR3 region has the DNA TGCAGTGCTAGAGAGACCGCGTTTAGCGGGGGGTCCTACAATGAGCAGTTCTTC.

The chain recombines TRBV19 with TRBJ1-1; weak D call: TRBD1 (5 bases). V was shortened by 4 bases and J by 0 bases, with 15 bases between the two germline ends. CDR1 is LNHDA and CDR2 is SQIVND in the germline V gene (reference sequence). The CDR3 consists of 16 residues. The CDR3 DNA reads as TGTGCCAGTAGTAACGACAGAAAAGACATGAACACTGAAGCTTTCTTT. Protein product: CASSNDRKDMNTEAFF.

This clonotype has more than one count but fewer than ten. V and J are TRBV7-8 and TRBJ2-1; 13 bases fit TRBD2. The CDR3 consists of 17 residues. The germline CDR1 and CDR2 sequences are SGHVS and FQNEAQ. V dropped 5 bases and J dropped 5; count of bases not matched to a gene: 9. CDR3 in DNA: TGTGCCAGCAGCCGGACTAGCGGGGGCCCCTGGGACAATGAGCAGTTCTTC. It is translated as CASSRTSGGPWDNEQFF.

This clonotype occurred a few times. This chain uses TRBV6-1 with TRBJ1-2, with D perhaps TRBD1 (5 bases). CDR3 length equals 15 residues. Looked up from germline, CDR1 is MNHNS and CDR2 is SASEGT. Trimming stripped 7 bases from V and 5 bases from J, with 20 bases between. CDR3 sequence reads: CASTRSPRGRYGYTF. The CDR3 coding sequence is TGTGCCAGCACTCGGTCTCCCCGGGGGAGATATGGCTACACCTTC.

This clonotype has a count of ten or more. J is TRBJ2-2 and V is TRBV2; TRBD2 matches at 12 bases. The CDR3 spans 14 residues. The V gene end was trimmed by 9 bases and the J gene end by 2 bases; junction bases not matched to a gene: 1. Germline values: CDR1 SNHLY, CDR2 FYNNEI. The CDR3 is CASGLAGNTGELFF. The CDR3 DNA reads TGTGCCAGTGGACTAGCGGGAAACACCGGGGAGCTGTTTTTT. The full variable domain, in which reference TRBV2 and TRBJ2-2 provide the parts outside the CDR3, is EPEVTQTPSHQVTQMGQEVILRCVPISNHLYFYWYRQILGQKVEFLVSFYNNEISEKSEIFDDQFSVERPDGSNFTLKIRSTKLEDSAMYFCASGLAGNTGELFFGEGSRLTVL.

This clonotype appeared many times. DNA of the CDR3: TGTGCCACTGTACCGGGACCTAACTACAATGAGCAGTTCTTC. This gives the protein CATVPGPNYNEQFF. This sequence joins TRBV15 and TRBJ2-1; possibly TRBD1 or TRBD2 for D (5 bases each). V was trimmed by 9 bases and J by 3 bases, leaving 15 bases between them. The CDR3 is 14 amino acids. The germline V gene has CDR1 LNHNV and CDR2 YYDKDF (reference sequence).

This clonotype was seen many times. The V gene is TRBV12-1, the J gene TRBJ2-5; the table's D call of TRBD2 was not tested on the DNA. TRBV12-1 is deemed a pseudogene. The CDR3 has 15 amino acids. The CDR3: CASSSGTSGEETQYF. CDR3 DNA sequence: TGTGCCAGCAGCTCTGGGACTAGCGGGGAAGAGACCCAGTACTTC.

This chain connects TRBV6-1 to TRBJ2-7; weak D call: TRBD1 (5 bases). The germline V and J ends were trimmed by 6 bases and 6 bases, with 18 bases remaining between them. Germline-derived CDR1 and CDR2 are MNHNS and SASEGT. This CDR3 is 14 amino acids long. Here the CDR3 reads CASSPVDSLSEQYF. The CDR3 DNA is TGTGCCAGCAGCCCTGTCGACAGTTTGAGCGAGCAGTACTTC.

This sequence joins TRBV5-1 and TRBJ2-1, with 8 bases lining up with TRBD2. V gave up 1 base and J gave up 9 bases; unmatched junction bases: 6. Germline V gives CDR1 SGHRS, CDR2 YFSETQ. The CDR3 has 14 amino acids. CDR3 coding DNA: TGCGCCAGCAGCTTGTCGGGACTAGTTTTTGAGCAGTTCTTC. Amino acids: CASSLSGLVFEQFF.

The genes are TRBV6-1 and TRBJ2-7, with unresolved D. CDR1 is MNHNS and CDR2 is SASEGT in the germline V gene. V dropped 6 bases and J dropped 2 bases, with 5 bases sitting between them. The CDR3 is made up of 11 amino acids. CDR3 sequence reads: CASRETYEQYF. CDR3 bases: TGTGCCAGCAGAGAAACCTACGAGCAGTACTTC.

This clonotype has a count of ten or more. The chain is built from TRBV6-2 or TRBV6-3 and TRBJ2-1; TRBD1 agrees at 9 bases. CDR3 length: 16 amino acids. V lost 0 bases, J lost 2 bases, and 2 bases stayed unmatched. Germline CDR1 is MNHEY and CDR2 is SVGEGT. The DNA of the CDR3 is TGTGCCAGCAGTTACTCCCGGACAGGGGCCTACAATGAGCAGTTCTTC. As protein: CASSYSRTGAYNEQFF.

This clonotype has more than one count but fewer than ten. The chain has TRBV6-2 or TRBV6-3 and TRBJ2-3, with D maybe TRBD2 (5 bases). V was pared by 2 bases and J by 6 bases, with 12 bases between. The CDR3 sequence is 14 residues long. The germline CDR1 and CDR2 sequences are MNHEY and SVGEGT. CDR3 nucleotides: TGTGCCAGCAGTTACGGAGGAAACCTGGATACGCAGTATTTT. Its protein product is CASSYGGNLDTQYF.

A few counts support this clonotype. The genes are TRBV2 and TRBJ1-6, with D uncertain. With 6 bases removed from V and 6 bases from J, the gap between germline ends came to 9 bases. Germline V lookup: CDR1 SNHLY, CDR2 FYNNEI. This CDR3 has 13 amino acids. DNA for the CDR3: TGTGCCAGCAGCCAGGAGGGTAATTCACCCCTCCACTTT. Amino acid sequence: CASSQEGNSPLHF.

A few counts support this clonotype. The V gene is TRBV20-1, the J gene TRBJ1-5, with 9 bases matching TRBD1. The length of the CDR3 is 14 residues. Germline V gene sequence: CDR1 DFQATT, CDR2 SNEGSKA (reference sequence). Trimming removed 5 bases from V and 4 bases from J; junction bases left unmatched: 6. The CDR3 DNA follows: TGCAGTGCTCACGGGACAGGGAATAATCAGCCCCAGCATTTT. Its protein is CSAHGTGNNQPQHF.

V and J are TRBV6-5 and TRBJ2-2; 8 positions match TRBD2. The V segment lost 2 bases and the J segment 10 bases; nucleotides outside the gene matches: 12. This CDR3 is 16 amino acids long. Germline values: CDR1 MNHEY, CDR2 SVGAGI. The CDR3, as DNA: TGTGCCAGCAGTTACGGCGCGGGGGGAGGGCCCGAGGAGCTGTTTTTT. Translation: CASSYGAGGGPEELFF.

This chain uses TRBV6-1 with TRBJ2-7; 7 positions match TRBD2. V gave up 6 bases and J gave up 2 bases; unmatched junction bases: 7. The CDR3 is 14 residues long. The germline gives CDR1 MNHNS, CDR2 SASEGT. CDR3 nucleotide sequence: TGTGCCAGCAGCGAGCTAGCGGCTACCTACGAGCAGTACTTC. Translating gives CASSELAATYEQYF.

This clonotype was counted a few times. The CDR3 nucleotides are TGTGCCAGCAGACCAGGGGGCTCTAATTCACCCCTCCACTTT. Translation gives CASRPGGSNSPLHF. The V gene is TRBV7-2, the J gene TRBJ1-6, with 8 nucleotides matching TRBD1. Per germline, CDR1 SGHTA and CDR2 FQGNSA. Losses at the gene ends were 6 bases for V and 6 bases for J; bases not matched to a gene: 4. This CDR3 is 14 amino acids long.

The rearrangement uses TRBV4-1 and TRBJ2-1; TRBD1 might be the D (6 bases). The CDR3 consists of 14 residues. CDR1 is MGHRA, CDR2 YSYEKL, per germline. Trimming shortened V by 2 bases and J by 10 bases, and 15 bases separated the two germline ends. The CDR3 DNA is TGCGCCAGCAGCCAACCACCCCCAGACAGGGAGCAGTTCTTC. Translation: CASSQPPPDREQFF.

V and J are TRBV5-6 and TRBJ2-5; TRBD2 matches 10 bases. V shed 5 bases, J shed 5 bases, and the junction held 6 bases outside the gene matches. The CDR3 is 14 residues long. CDR1 is SGHDT and CDR2 is YYEEEE in the germline V gene. The CDR3 loop reads CASRKRGGLETQYF. CDR3 DNA: TGTGCCAGCAGAAAGCGGGGGGGCCTGGAGACCCAGTACTTC.

This clonotype was counted at least ten times. This chain links TRBV12-3 or TRBV12-4 with TRBJ1-1; D uncertain. The CDR3 spans 11 residues. The germline V and J ends were trimmed by 4 bases and 11 bases, with 11 bases remaining between them. CDR3 loop: CASSSTPVAFF. The DNA of the CDR3 is TGTGCCAGCAGTTCGACGCCCGTGGCTTTCTTT.

This clonotype came up many times. This chain links TRBV12-3 or TRBV12-4 with TRBJ2-3; TRBD2 aligns across 8 bases. V was clipped by 2 bases and J by 3 bases; unmatched bases: 1. The CDR3 has 14 residues. The DNA for the CDR3 is TGTGCCAGCAGTTTACGGGAGGGGACAGATACGCAGTATTTT. This codes for CASSLREGTDTQYF.

This clonotype appeared a few times. The CDR3: CASSELDAYEQYF. The CDR3 DNA sequence: TGTGCCAGCAGTGAACTGGACGCCTACGAGCAGTACTTC. The chain links TRBV6-1 to TRBJ2-7; no clear D. Trimming left V 2 bases short and J 2 bases short, with 7 bases between. Germline V CDR1 and CDR2: MNHNS, SASEGT. The CDR3 sequence is 13 residues long.

In its sample, this clonotype was seen many times. Written as DNA, the CDR3 is TGTGCCAGCAGCCCATCTAGCACAGATACGCAGTATTTT. It codes for CASSPSSTDTQYF. The chain uses TRBV5-6 and TRBJ2-3; D is uncertain. The CDR3 is 13 residues long. CDR1 is SGHDT, CDR2 YYEEEE, per germline. Trimming took off 4 bases at V and 0 bases at J, with 6 bases between the two ends.